The 3 T cell receptor beta chains below were found in one sample sequenced in a study of T-cell memory formation after mild COVID-19. One entry per CDR3 protein, called by TCRdb with MiXCR from the 5' RACE reads. The data contain around 300,000 distinct CDR3 sequences, roughly an eighth of them singletons. Sequenced input: PBMCs or a T cell subset sorted from them (not recorded which). These receptor sequences come from a man younger than 30 who had mild COVID-19 (a few samples of this study predate the infection). Cell type and time point are not known.

This clonotype was detected many times. The genes are TRBV10-3 and TRBJ1-2; 9 bases line up with TRBD1. The CDR3 length is 14 residues. The V and J ends lost 3 bases and 5 bases, in that order; junction bases with no gene match: 4. CDR1 and CDR2 (germline): ENHRY, SYGVKD. The CDR3, as DNA: TGTGCCATCAGTGACTCGGGACAGGGATATGGCTACACCTTC. As protein: CAISDSGQGYGYTF.

This clonotype was seen a handful of times. This rearrangement joins TRBV4-1 to TRBJ2-1; 10 nucleotides align to TRBD2. The CDR3 extends over 17 amino acids. V lost 1 base, J lost 6 bases, and 9 bases stayed unmatched. In germline, CDR1 is MGHRA, CDR2 YSYEKL. CDR3 sequence: CASSQGLQRGGPNEQFF. In DNA form, the CDR3 reads TGCGCCAGCAGCCAAGGTTTGCAGCGGGGGGGGCCCAATGAGCAGTTCTTC.

The table lists this clonotype with many counts. This sequence joins TRBV29-1 and TRBJ2-7; 10 nucleotides agree with TRBD1. Germline V gives CDR1 SQVTM, CDR2 ANQGSEA. This CDR3 comprises 13 residues. V was clipped by 8 bases and J by 4 bases; unmatched bases: 8. The CDR3 bases are TGCAGCACCTCCGGGACAGGGGTGTACGAGCAGTACTTC. Protein sequence: CSTSGTGVYEQYF.